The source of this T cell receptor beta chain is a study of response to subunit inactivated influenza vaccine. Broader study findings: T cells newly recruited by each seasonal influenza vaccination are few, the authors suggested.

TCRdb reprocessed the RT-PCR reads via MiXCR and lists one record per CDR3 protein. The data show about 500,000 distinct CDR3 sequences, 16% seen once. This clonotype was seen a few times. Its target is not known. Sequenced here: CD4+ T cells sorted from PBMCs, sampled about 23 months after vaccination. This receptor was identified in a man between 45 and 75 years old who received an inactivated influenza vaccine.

The chain's CDR3 is CSVHEPALETQYF. In DNA, the CDR3 is TGCAGCGTTCATGAGCCCGCCCTTGAGACCCAGTACTTC. The chain joins TRBV29-1 to TRBJ2-5; D call uncertain. CDR3 length equals 13 residues. Trimming shortened V by 5 bases and J by 5 bases, and 15 bases separated the two germline ends. The germline V gene has CDR1 SQVTM and CDR2 ANQGSEA.